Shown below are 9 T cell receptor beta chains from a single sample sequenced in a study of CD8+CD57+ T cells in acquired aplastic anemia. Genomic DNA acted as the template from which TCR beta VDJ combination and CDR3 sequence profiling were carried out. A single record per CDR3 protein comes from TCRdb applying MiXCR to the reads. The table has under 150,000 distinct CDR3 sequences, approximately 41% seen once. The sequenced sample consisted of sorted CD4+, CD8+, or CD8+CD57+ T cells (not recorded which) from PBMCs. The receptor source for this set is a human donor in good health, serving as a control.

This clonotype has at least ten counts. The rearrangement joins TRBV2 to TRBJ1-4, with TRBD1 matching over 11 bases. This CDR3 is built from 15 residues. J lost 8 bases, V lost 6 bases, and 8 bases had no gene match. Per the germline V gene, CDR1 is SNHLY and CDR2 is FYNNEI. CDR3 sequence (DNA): TGTGCCAGCAGACTCGGGACAGGGGGGCGAGAAAAACTGTTTTTT. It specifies CASRLGTGGREKLFF.

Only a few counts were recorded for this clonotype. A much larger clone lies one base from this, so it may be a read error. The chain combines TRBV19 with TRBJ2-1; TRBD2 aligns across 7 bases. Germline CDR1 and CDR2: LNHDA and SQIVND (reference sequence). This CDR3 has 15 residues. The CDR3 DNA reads TGTGCCAGTGGTATAGTCGCCTCCACGGGGGGTGAGCAGTTCTTC. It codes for CASGIVASTGGEQFF.

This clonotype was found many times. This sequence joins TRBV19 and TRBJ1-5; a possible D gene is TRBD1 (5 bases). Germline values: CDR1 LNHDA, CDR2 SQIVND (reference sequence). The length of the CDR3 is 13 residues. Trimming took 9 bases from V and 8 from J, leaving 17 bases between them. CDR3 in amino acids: CASHRGAREPQHF. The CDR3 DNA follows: TGTGCCAGCCATCGGGGCGCCCGGGAGCCCCAGCATTTT.

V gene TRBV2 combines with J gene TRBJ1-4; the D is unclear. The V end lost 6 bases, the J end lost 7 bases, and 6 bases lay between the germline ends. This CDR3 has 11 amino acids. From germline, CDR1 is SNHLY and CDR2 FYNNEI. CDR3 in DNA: TGTGCCAGCAGGATAGGTGAAAAACTGTTTTTT. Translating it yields CASRIGEKLFF.

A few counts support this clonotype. The CDR3 region has the DNA TGTGCCAGTAGTATATTGAGGACAGGGGTCTATGGCTACACCTTC. This gives the protein CASSILRTGVYGYTF. The J gene is TRBJ1-2, the V gene TRBV19; 9 nucleotides agree with TRBD1. From germline, CDR1 is LNHDA and CDR2 SQIVND (reference sequence). This CDR3 has 15 amino acids. Losses at the gene ends were 2 bases for V and 4 bases for J; bases not matched to a gene: 5.

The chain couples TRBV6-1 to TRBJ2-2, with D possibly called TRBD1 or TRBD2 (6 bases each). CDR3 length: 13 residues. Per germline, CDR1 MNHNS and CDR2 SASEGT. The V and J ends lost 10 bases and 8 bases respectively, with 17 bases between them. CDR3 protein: CAKRGGRLGELFF. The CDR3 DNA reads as TGTGCCAAAAGAGGGGGGAGATTGGGGGAGCTGTTTTTT.

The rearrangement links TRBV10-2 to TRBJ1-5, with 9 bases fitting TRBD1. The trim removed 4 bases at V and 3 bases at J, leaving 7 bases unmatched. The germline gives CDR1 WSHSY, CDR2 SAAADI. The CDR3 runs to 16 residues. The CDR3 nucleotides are TGCGCCAGCAGTGGCCGGGACAGGGCTAACAATCAGCCCCAGCATTTT. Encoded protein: CASSGRDRANNQPQHF.

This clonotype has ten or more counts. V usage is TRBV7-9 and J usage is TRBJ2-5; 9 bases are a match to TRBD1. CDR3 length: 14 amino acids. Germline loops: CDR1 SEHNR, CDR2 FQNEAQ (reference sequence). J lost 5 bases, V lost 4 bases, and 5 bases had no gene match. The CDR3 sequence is CASSSRQGDETQYF. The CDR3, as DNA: TGTGCCAGCAGCTCCCGACAGGGGGACGAGACCCAGTACTTC.

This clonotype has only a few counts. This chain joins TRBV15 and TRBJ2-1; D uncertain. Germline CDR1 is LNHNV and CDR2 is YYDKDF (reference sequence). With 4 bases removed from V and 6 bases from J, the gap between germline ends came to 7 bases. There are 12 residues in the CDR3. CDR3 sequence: CATSTSTNEQFF. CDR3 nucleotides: TGTGCCACCAGCACCTCGACCAATGAGCAGTTCTTC.